Following are 24 T cell receptor beta chains from one sample sequenced in a study of blood T cell repertoires in COVID-19. Some clones are missing from TCRdb's copy, which holds only in-frame ones; the method was immunoSEQ multiplex PCR. The sample records tens of thousands of clones, roughly 80% being singletons. What was sequenced was peripheral blood. The receptors originated from a woman aged 80 or over with acute or convalescent COVID-19.

Only one count was recorded for this clone. The chain uses TRBV11-2 and TRBJ1-2; TRBD1 matches at 10 bases. CDR1 SGHAT and CDR2 FQNNGV come from the germline V gene. With V trimmed by 3 bases and J by 5 bases, 12 bases remained unmatched. This CDR3 spans 17 amino acids. CDR3 DNA sequence: TGTGCCAGCAGCTTCCCGGGACAGGGGTATTCGGGGTATGGCTACACCTTC. Translation: CASSFPGQGYSGYGYTF. Supplemented by reference TRBV11-2 and TRBJ1-2, the full variable domain reads EAGVAQSPRYKIIEKRQSVAFWCNPISGHATLYWYQQILGQGPKLLIQFQNNGVVDDSQLPKDRFSAERLKGVDSTLKIQPAKLEDSAVYLCASSFPGQGYSGYGYTFGSGTRLTVV.

This chain links TRBV5-6 with TRBJ2-7, with D possibly being TRBD2 (6 bases). The CDR3 has 12 amino acids. The germline CDR1 and CDR2 sequences are SGHDT and YYEEEE. V lost 7 bases and J 2 bases, leaving 10 bases between the germline ends. CDR3 nucleotides: TGTGCCAGCGGAGGGGATACCTACGAGCAGTACTTC. This codes for CASGGDTYEQYF.

This chain connects TRBV5-1 to TRBJ2-7; TRBD2 agrees at 12 bases. With 3 bases clipped from V and 2 bases from J, the junction kept 12 bases outside the gene matches. Germline CDR1 is SGHRS and CDR2 is YFSETQ. This CDR3 has 18 residues. CDR3 in amino acids: CASSWNPTSGGMTYEQYF. DNA for the CDR3: TGCGCCAGCAGCTGGAACCCGACTAGCGGGGGTATGACCTACGAGCAGTACTTC.

V usage is TRBV5-5 and J usage is TRBJ2-7; D is ambiguous. The CDR3 spans 13 residues. The ends were cut back, 2 bases at V and 2 bases at J, with 8 bases in the middle. The germline gives CDR1 SGHKS, CDR2 YYEKEE (reference sequence). CDR3 region: CASSLNFAYEQYF. The DNA for the CDR3 is TGTGCCAGCAGCTTAAACTTCGCCTACGAGCAGTACTTC. The full variable domain, completed using reference TRBV5-5 and TRBJ2-7, is DAGVTQSPTHLIKTRGQQVTLRCSPISGHKSVSWYQQVLGQGPQFIFQYYEKEERGRGNFPDRFSARQFPNYSSELNVNALLLGDSALYLCASSLNFAYEQYFGPGTRLTVT.

This clone showed up just a few times. V and J are TRBV4-1 and TRBJ2-7, with D tentatively TRBD1 (5 bases). Trimming took 1 base from V and 3 from J, leaving 10 bases between them. In germline, CDR1 is MGHRA, CDR2 YSYEKL. The length of the CDR3 is 14 residues. CDR3 DNA sequence: TGCGCCAGCAGCCAAGGGCCAGGGTTCTACGAGCAGTACTTC. Translating it yields CASSQGPGFYEQYF.

The V gene is TRBV29-1, the J gene TRBJ2-1; the D is unclear. Germline CDR1 and CDR2: SQVTM and ANQGSEA. The CDR3 totals 16 residues. Trimming stripped 6 bases from V and 0 bases from J, with 18 bases between. CDR3 loop: CSVIEVRRRSYNEQFF. The CDR3 DNA is TGCAGCGTAATTGAGGTCCGGAGACGCTCCTACAATGAGCAGTTCTTC.

This clone was picked up a small number of times. The V gene is TRBV10-2, the J gene TRBJ1-1, with a tentative D call TRBD1 (6 bases). The CDR3 extends over 14 amino acids. Deletions cut 8 bases from V and 4 bases from J, with 17 bases between. Per germline, CDR1 WSHSY and CDR2 SAAADI. CDR3 loop: CASLAGGRGTEAFF. DNA of the CDR3: TGCGCCAGCCTGGCGGGGGGCCGGGGCACTGAAGCTTTCTTT.

This clone was counted a single time. The rearrangement uses TRBV14 and TRBJ1-1, with D possibly TRBD1 on 6 matching bases. The length of the CDR3 is 15 residues. Deletions cut 1 base from V and 6 bases from J, with 15 bases between. CDR1 and CDR2 from the germline V gene are SGHDN and FVKESK. CDR3 sequence: CASSQGGGRVAEAFF. CDR3 DNA: TGTGCCAGCAGCCAAGGGGGGGGGCGCGTAGCTGAAGCTTTCTTT.

The chain employs TRBV7-9 and TRBJ1-5; TRBD1 agrees at 9 bases. This CDR3 comprises 15 residues. Germline values: CDR1 SEHNR, CDR2 FQNEAQ (reference sequence). Germline trimming cut 4 bases from V and 1 base from J; bases unmatched to any gene: 2. The CDR3 DNA reads TGTGCCAGCAGCTGGGGGACAGGGAGCAATCAGCCCCAGCATTTT. Protein: CASSWGTGSNQPQHF.

This clone has just one count. V usage is TRBV7-8 and J usage is TRBJ2-3; 12 bases line up with TRBD2. Losses at the gene ends were 1 base for V and 0 bases for J; bases not matched to a gene: 5. This CDR3 spans 18 amino acids. Germline values: CDR1 SGHVS, CDR2 FQNEAQ. The chain's CDR3 is CASSLGLAGGTSTDTQYF. Here the CDR3 DNA reads TGTGCCAGCAGCTTAGGCCTAGCGGGGGGGACTAGCACAGATACGCAGTATTTT.

This chain links TRBV5-1 with TRBJ1-1; TRBD1 agrees at 9 bases. The CDR3 has 15 amino acids. CDR1 is SGHRS, CDR2 YFSETQ, per germline. J was trimmed by 5 bases and V by 4 bases; bases with no gene match: 9. CDR3 protein: CASSLEGQGGTEAFF. DNA of the CDR3: TGCGCCAGCAGCCTGGAGGGACAGGGAGGTACTGAAGCTTTCTTT.

This clone was detected only a few times. The chain links TRBV10-3 to TRBJ2-2; D is unresolved. The V gene's germline CDR1 is ENHRY and CDR2 SYGVKD. The CDR3 is 13 residues long. V was cut by 6 bases and J by 6 bases, with 11 bases left in between. In DNA form, the CDR3 reads TGTGCCATCAGAGATCAGGTGGCCGGGGAGCTGTTTTTT. Its translation: CAIRDQVAGELFF.

The chain links TRBV7-8 to TRBJ2-1; possibly TRBD2 for D (6 bases). Trimming removed 1 base at V and 3 bases at J, with 7 bases between. The CDR3 extends over 14 amino acids. Germline CDR1 is SGHVS and CDR2 is FQNEAQ. The CDR3 here is CASSLGTNYNEQFF. In DNA form, the CDR3 reads TGTGCCAGCAGCTTAGGGACTAACTACAATGAGCAGTTCTTC. The complete variable domain, with remaining parts taken from reference TRBV7-8 and TRBJ2-1, reads GAGVSQSPRYKVAKRGQDVALRCDPISGHVSLFWYQQALGQGPEFLTYFQNEAQLDKSGLPSDRFFAERPEGSVSTLKIQRTQQEDSAVYLCASSLGTNYNEQFFGPGTRLTVL.

This clone has only a few counts. The rearrangement joins TRBV7-3 to TRBJ2-3, with D perhaps matching TRBD2 (7 bases). Germline V gene sequence: CDR1 SGHTA, CDR2 FQGTGA. V gave up 5 bases and J gave up 4 bases, with 19 bases separating them. The CDR3 is 16 residues long. CDR3 sequence (DNA): TGTGCCAGCAGCCCCACGTTGCGGGGGCCCGCAGATACGCAGTATTTT. Its translation is CASSPTLRGPADTQYF. The whole variable domain, remainder taken from reference TRBV7-3 and TRBJ2-3, is GAGVSQTPSNKVTEKGKYVELRCDPISGHTALYWYRQSLGQGPEFLIYFQGTGAADDSGLPNDRFFAVRPEGSVSTLKIQRTERGDSAVYLCASSPTLRGPADTQYFGPGTRLTVL.

The chain combines TRBV6-1 with TRBJ1-5; D unresolved. Trimming left V 2 bases short and J 3 bases short, with 11 bases between. The germline V gene encodes CDR1 MNHNS and CDR2 SASEGT. The CDR3 runs to 15 residues. CDR3 nucleotide sequence: TGTGCCAGCAGTGAATCTGGCGGCCCCAATCAGCCCCAGCATTTT. The encoded protein is CASSESGGPNQPQHF.

The V call is TRBV3-1 (or the pseudogene TRBV3-2), the J call TRBJ1-2; D is possibly TRBD1 (6 bases). V lost 2 bases, J lost 7 bases, and 17 bases lay in between. The CDR3 is made up of 15 amino acids. The germline CDR1 and CDR2 sequences are LGHDT and YNNKEL (reference sequence). For the CDR3, the DNA is TGTGCCAGCAGCCAATCCGGGGGGACACTATCTGGCTACACCTTC. Its translation is CASSQSGGTLSGYTF.

This rearrangement joins TRBV10-2 to TRBJ1-6, with 9 bases identical to TRBD1. J was trimmed by 9 bases and V by 6 bases; bases with no gene match: 9. The CDR3 consists of 15 residues. Germline CDR1 is WSHSY and CDR2 is SAAADI. CDR3 amino acids: CASRGTGKMGSPLHF. CDR3 in DNA: TGCGCCAGCAGAGGGACAGGGAAGATGGGTTCACCCCTCCACTTT.

Notes on this clone: Compared with germline, one end of the junction differs, possibly owing to a read error. V gene TRBV2 combines with J gene TRBJ1-6, with 7 bases identical to TRBD1. Germline V gene lookup returns CDR1 SNHLY and CDR2 FYNNEI. CDR3 length equals 14 residues. CDR3 coding DNA: TGTGCCAGCAGAGATGGCAGGGGGAATTCACCCCCCCACTTT. Residues: CASRDGRGNSPPHF.

This sequence joins TRBV27 and TRBJ1-2; 7 bases agree with TRBD1. Losses at the gene ends were 4 bases for V and 4 bases for J; bases not matched to a gene: 12. Germline CDR1 is MNHEY and CDR2 is SMNVEV (reference sequence). The CDR3 contains 16 residues. The CDR3 protein is CASSSLQGSRFYGYTF. As DNA, the CDR3 is TGTGCCAGCAGTTCCCTACAGGGGTCTAGGTTCTATGGCTACACCTTC.

This clone has just a few counts. V gene TRBV24-1 combines with J gene TRBJ2-7; 8 bases fit TRBD1. V gave up 3 bases and J gave up 4 bases; unmatched junction bases: 13. CDR3 length: 17 amino acids. Germline assignment: CDR1 KGHDR and CDR2 SFDVKD. DNA of the CDR3: TGTGCCACCAGTGATGGAAGGACAGGGAGTCATCGTTACGAGCAGTACTTC. It specifies CATSDGRTGSHRYEQYF.

V usage is TRBV12-3 or TRBV12-4 and J usage is TRBJ1-5; D is ambiguous. The CDR3 consists of 13 residues. V lost 7 bases and J 0 bases, leaving 7 bases between the germline ends. The CDR3 nucleotides are TGTGCCAGCACTCTATATAGCAATCAGCCCCAGCATTTT. Protein: CASTLYSNQPQHF.

There are a few counts of this clone. This rearrangement joins TRBV5-4 to TRBJ1-6, with 7 bases aligning to TRBD1. V was clipped by 4 bases and J by 5 bases; unmatched bases: 6. The CDR3 consists of 15 residues. CDR1 SGHNT and CDR2 YYREEE come from the germline V gene (reference sequence). The DNA of the CDR3 is TGTGCCAGCAGCCAGGGGACAGTCGATAATTCACCCCTCCACTTT. It encodes CASSQGTVDNSPLHF.

The CDR3 loop is CASRPTLTGPNTEAFF. For the CDR3, the DNA is TGCGCCAGCAGACCGACCCTGACAGGGCCGAACACTGAAGCTTTCTTT. The V and J genes are TRBV5-1 and TRBJ1-1, with TRBD1 identical over 7 bases. The germline CDR1 and CDR2 sequences are SGHRS and YFSETQ. Unmatched junction bases numbered 11, after V lost 5 bases and J lost 1 base. The CDR3 sequence is 16 residues long.

The V and J genes are TRBV6-1 and TRBJ2-7, with 9 bases matching TRBD1. The CDR3 consists of 15 residues. The V gene end was trimmed by 3 bases and the J gene end by 2 bases; junction bases not matched to a gene: 5. Germline V lookup: CDR1 MNHNS, CDR2 SASEGT. CDR3 in DNA: TGTGCCAGCAGTGACCTCGGGACAGGGCCCTACGAGCAGTACTTC. It translates to CASSDLGTGPYEQYF.